Listed below are T cell receptor beta chains from one sample, sequenced in a study of T cells in Graves' hyperthyroidism and ophthalmopathy. From the multiplex PCR reads, TCRdb called clonotypes with MiXCR, one entry per CDR3 protein. The table includes around 190,000 distinct CDR3 sequences, approximately 15% detected once. The source material was blood. Receptor source: a woman aged 50 to 60 with Graves' hyperthyroidism. CDR3s include the opening cysteine and the closing phenylalanine or tryptophan. The D gene is left open where the match is weak. Expanded clones are given a class, and other clones once, few, many or no size at all.

many | TRBD1 | TRBJ1-5 | TRBV12-3/TRBV12-4 | TGTGCCAGCAGTTTGGGACAGGGCGAGAGTCAGCCCCAGCATTTT | CASSLGQGESQPQHF
. | . | TRBJ2-1 | TRBV10-3 | TGTGCCATCAGGCCAGTCCCCGCGGGAAACTACAATGAGCAGTTCTTC | CAIRPVPAGNYNEQFF
many | . | TRBJ2-3 | TRBV6-5 | TGTGCCAGCAGTTACTCCCCTCCACCGGGACTCAACACAGATACGCAGTATTTT | CASSYSPPPGLNTDTQYF
. | . | TRBJ2-7 | TRBV5-1 | TGCGCCAGCAGCTTTAGTACAGGGCAATACGAGCAGTACTTC | CASSFSTGQYEQYF
many | . | TRBJ1-6 | TRBV6-2/TRBV6-3 | TGTGCCAGCAGTTACGGGGAATTGGGGAATTCACCCCTCCACTTT | CASSYGELGNSPLHF
few | . | TRBJ1-1 | TRBV4-1 | TGCGCCAGCAGCCAAGGGGTCACTGAAGCTTTCTTT | CASSQGVTEAFF
many | TRBD1 | TRBJ2-6 | TRBV15 | TGTGCCACCAGTTCGACAGGGGGAGATGGGGCCAACGTCCTGACTTTC | CATSSTGGDGANVLTF
few | TRBD1 | TRBJ2-7 | TRBV6-1 | TGTGCCAGCAGTCAGGGACAGGGCTCGATAGAGCAGTACTTC | CASSQGQGSIEQYF
few | TRBD2 | TRBJ2-5 | TRBV6-1 | TGTGCCAGCAGTGTTCGACTAGCGGGGGGGCCCATCGCAGAGACCCAGTACTTC | CASSVRLAGGPIAETQYF
many | . | TRBJ1-5 | TRBV6-1 | TGTGCCAGCAGTGGCAACAGGGGCAATCAGCCCCAGCATTTT | CASSGNRGNQPQHF
many | . | TRBJ1-1 | TRBV19 | TGTGCCAGTACCATAAGGGGGTCTGAAGCTTTCTTT | CASTIRGSEAFF
many | . | TRBJ2-5 | TRBV2 | TGTGCCAGCAGTGGCCAAGAGACCCAGTACTTC | CASSGQETQYF
many | TRBD2 | TRBJ2-3 | TRBV19 | TGTGCCAGTAGTACCACAGCGGGGGACACAGATACGCAGTATTTT | CASSTTAGDTDTQYF
many | TRBD1 | TRBJ1-2 | TRBV6-1 | TGTGCCAGCAGTGATCGAGGGGTGGACAGGGGATCGAATGGCTACACCTTC | CASSDRGVDRGSNGYTF
many | TRBD2 | TRBJ2-3 | TRBV13 | TGTGCCAGCAGCCCTCGGGGGGGCACAGATACGCAGTATTTT | CASSPRGGTDTQYF
. | TRBD2 | TRBJ2-3 | TRBV20-1 | TGCAGTGCTTTTGCGGGGGGCACAGATACGCAGTATTTT | CSAFAGGTDTQYF
. | TRBD1 | TRBJ1-3 | TRBV20-1 | TGCAGTGCTCCGCAGGGGGCTGGAAACACCATATATTTT | CSAPQGAGNTIYF
many | . | TRBJ1-1 | TRBV7-8 | TGTGCCAGCAGCTCAAGAGGGGGGGAGACTGAAGCTTTCTTT | CASSSRGGETEAFF
many | . | TRBJ2-1 | TRBV2 | TGTGCCAGCAGTGAACAGGGTTACAATGAGCAGTTCTTC | CASSEQGYNEQFF
many | . | TRBJ1-5 | TRBV19 | TGTGCCTCTACACGGCCGGGACAGCCCCAGCATTTT | CASTRPGQPQHF
many | . | TRBJ2-5 | TRBV9 | TGTGCCAGCAGCGTAGATATGGTTGAGACCCAGTACTTC | CASSVDMVETQYF
many | . | TRBJ1-6 | TRBV6-1 | TGTGCCAGCAGGATCCTTAATTCACCCCTCCACTTT | CASRILNSPLHF
many | . | TRBJ2-1 | TRBV29-1 | TGCAGCGTTGAACATGGAGCGGGCAATGAGCAGTTCTTC | CSVEHGAGNEQFF
many | . | TRBJ1-5 | TRBV2 | TGTGCCAGCTCCCCGGGACACCAATATAGCAATCAGCCCCAGCATTTT | CASSPGHQYSNQPQHF
many | . | TRBJ1-2 | TRBV5-1 | TGCGCCAGCAGACCTACCGACGGGGCGGTCGGCTATGGCTACACCTTC | CASRPTDGAVGYGYTF
many | TRBD1 | TRBJ2-5 | TRBV6-1 | TGTGCCAGCAGTTCACCTCAGGGGGCTGAGACCCAGTACTTC | CASSSPQGAETQYF
many | TRBD1 | TRBJ2-5 | TRBV7-9 | TGTGCCAGCAGTCTTGGGGACAGGGACCAAGAGACCCAGTACTTC | CASSLGDRDQETQYF
many | TRBD1 | TRBJ1-5 | TRBV28 | TGTGCCAGCAGTTTCCCGGGACAGGGGATCAATCAGCCCCAGCATTTT | CASSFPGQGINQPQHF
many | . | TRBJ1-2 | TRBV27 | TGTGCCAGCAGTTTAGCCAGGGGACGCTATGGCTACACCTTC | CASSLARGRYGYTF
many | . | TRBJ1-6 | TRBV19 | TGTGCCAGTTCGGTAGGGGGGGTCAGATCACCCCTCCACTTT | CASSVGGVRSPLHF
many | . | TRBJ1-4 | TRBV6-1 | TGTGCCAGCAGTCAGGGCGGGGGGAGTGGTAATGAAAAACTGTTTTTT | CASSQGGGSGNEKLFF
many | TRBD1 | TRBJ1-1 | TRBV11-2 | TGTGCCAGCAGCGCCGGACAGGGAGTGAACACTGAAGCTTTCTTT | CASSAGQGVNTEAFF
few | TRBD2 | TRBJ2-2 | TRBV7-8 | TGTGCCAGCACGCCGGGGGGTCGGTGGGGCCCGGGTACCGGGGAGCTGTTTTTT | CASTPGGRWGPGTGELFF
many | . | TRBJ1-1 | TRBV11-2 | TGTGCCAGCAGCTTAGAAGGCGCCGTGAACACTGAAGCTTTCTTT | CASSLEGAVNTEAFF
many | . | TRBJ1-5 | TRBV29-1 | TGCAGCGTTGGACGATGGGGGCTCAATCAGCCCCAGCATTTT | CSVGRWGLNQPQHF
. | . | TRBJ2-7 | TRBV4-1 | TGCGCCAGCAGCCAAGAAAAGAGGATTTCCTACGAGCAGTACTTC | CASSQEKRISYEQYF
. | . | TRBJ1-2 | TRBV9 | TGTGCCAGCAGCGCCGCAGGGAGGAAAGATGGCTACACCTTC | CASSAAGRKDGYTF
many | TRBD2 | TRBJ2-1 | TRBV20-1 | TGCAGTGCTAGAAACCTAGCGGGGGGTTACAATGAGCAGTTCTTC | CSARNLAGGYNEQFF
many | . | TRBJ1-2 | TRBV6-6 | TGTGCCAGCAGTTACTCCCAGCAAAGGGGCTACACCTTC | CASSYSQQRGYTF
few | . | TRBJ2-4 | TRBV4-1 | TGCGCCAGCAGCCAAGTCGGGGGTCGACACAGGGCTTCCAAAAACATTCAGTACTTC | CASSQVGGRHRASKNIQYF